Listed below are T cell receptor beta chains from one sample, sequenced in a study of beta chain features in type 1 diabetes. Here immunoSEQ multiplex PCR was the method, and the copy in TCRdb shows in-frame clones only, minus some. The table has approximately 150,000 clones, around 9% seen once. Specimen: central memory CD4+ T cells from blood. The receptors were gathered from a man aged 25 to 40 with type 1 diabetes. Each CDR3 is given with its conserved first and last residue. D genes are given only for firm matches. The listing skips clone size in some rows; elsewhere it reads once, few, many or a size class.

clone_size | d_call | j_call | v_call | cdr3_nt | cdr3_aa
few | . | TRBJ2-3 | TRBV5-1 | TGCGCCAGCAGCCATCTAGCGTCTAGCACAGATACGCAGTATTTT | CASSHLASSTDTQYF
few | TRBD1 | TRBJ2-5 | TRBV5-1 | TGCGCCAGCAGCTTTCGGACAGGAAAGCAAGAGACCCAGTACTTC | CASSFRTGKQETQYF
. | TRBD1 | TRBJ1-3 | TRBV18 | TGTGCCAGCTCACCGGACAGGGGGCGTACCGGAAACACCATATATTTT | CASSPDRGRTGNTIYF
few | TRBD2 | TRBJ2-5 | TRBV6-5 | TGTGCCAGCAGTTACGGGAATCTAGCGGGGGAAGAGACCCAGTACTTC | CASSYGNLAGEETQYF
few | TRBD2 | TRBJ2-2 | TRBV7-9 | TGTGCCAGCAGCTTCGGAAGCGGGGGGAACACCGGGGAGCTGTTTTTT | CASSFGSGGNTGELFF
. | . | TRBJ1-2 | TRBV6-5 | TGTGCCAGCAGTTACTTTCTTGGGGGCGCGAGCTATGGCTACACCTTC | CASSYFLGGASYGYTF
. | . | TRBJ1-1 | TRBV30 | TGTGCCTGGAGTGTACTAAGCAACACTGAAGCTTTCTTT | CAWSVLSNTEAFF
. | . | TRBJ1-2 | TRBV5-8 | TGTGCCAGCAGCTTGGGGCCCTCGGTCGGGGTTACTAACTATGGCTACACCTTC | CASSLGPSVGVTNYGYTF
. | TRBD1 | TRBJ1-3 | TRBV4-2 | TGTGCCAGCAGCCGGGACAGCTCTGGAAACACCATATATTTT | CASSRDSSGNTIYF
few | . | TRBJ1-1 | TRBV23-1 | TGCGCCAGCGAGCCAGCCGACATGAACACTGAAGCTTTCTTT | CASEPADMNTEAFF
once | . | TRBJ2-1 | TRBV14 | TGTGCCAGCAGCCTCACAAAGGAGAATGAGCAGTTCTTC | CASSLTKENEQFF
. | . | TRBJ1-4 | TRBV27 | TGTGCCAGCAGGGCCGGGACACTCACCAGGGAAAAACTGTTTTTT | CASRAGTLTREKLFF
few | TRBD2 | TRBJ2-1 | TRBV30 | TGTGCCTGGAGTTCGGGGACGGGCGGGGGGGCAGACAATGAGCAGTTCTTC | CAWSSGTGGGADNEQFF
few | TRBD1 | TRBJ1-2 | TRBV9 | TGTGCCAGCAGGGACAGGGGCGGCTATGGCTACACCTTC | CASRDRGGYGYTF
. | TRBD2 | TRBJ2-1 | TRBV7-2 | TGTGCCAGCAGCCCGCCGGAGCGGGGGGTATCCTACAATGAGCAGTTCTTC | CASSPPERGVSYNEQFF
. | . | TRBJ2-7 | TRBV11-2 | TGTGCCAGCAGCTTAGAGCCCCTACAGGGAGATCCTACCCACTTC | CASSLEPLQGDPTHF
few | TRBD1 | TRBJ2-5 | TRBV5-4 | TGTGCCAGCAGCCCCTCAGGGAAGGGGGCGATCGAGACCCAGTACTTC | CASSPSGKGAIETQYF
. | . | TRBJ1-5 | TRBV19 | TGTGCCAGCCGAGAGATGGGACACGTGAATCAGCCCCAGCATTTT | CASREMGHVNQPQHF
few | TRBD1 | TRBJ2-7 | TRBV7-9 | TGTGCCAGCAGCTCGGACAGGGATTTTTCCTACGAGCAGTACTTC | CASSSDRDFSYEQYF
few | . | TRBJ1-1 | TRBV6-5 | TGTGCCAGCGCCGTGGGTAGCGACACTGAAGCTTTCTTT | CASAVGSDTEAFF
. | . | TRBJ2-5 | TRBV7-3 | TGTGCCAGCAGCCCAACTACCGGCCCTGGGACCCAGTACTTC | CASSPTTGPGTQYF
many | . | TRBJ1-1 | TRBV27 | TGTGCCAGCAGTTTACAGGGGCTAAGTGAAGCTTTCTTT | CASSLQGLSEAFF
few | TRBD2 | TRBJ2-7 | TRBV18 | TGTGCCAGCTCACTAAGCGGGGGAGACTACGAGCAGTACTTC | CASSLSGGDYEQYF
. | . | TRBJ1-1 | TRBV7-9 | TGTGCCAGCTCAGCCGGGACATTCAACACTGAAGCTTTCTTT | CASSAGTFNTEAFF
. | TRBD1 | TRBJ2-7 | TRBV28 | TGTGCCAGCAGGGGACAGTACGAGCAGTACTTC | CASRGQYEQYF
. | . | TRBJ1-1 | TRBV2 | TGTGCCAGCATACAGGACCGCGGCGGCAACACTGAAGCTTTCTTT | CASIQDRGGNTEAFF
. | . | TRBJ2-5 | TRBV6-5 | TGTGCCAGCGCCCCGGGACAAGAGACCCAGTACTTC | CASAPGQETQYF